This TCR beta chain was documented in a study of post-analysis software for immune sequencing data. Study-wide context: Recorded disease courses covered relapsing-remitting, secondary progressive and progressive-relapsing multiple sclerosis. Some patients had no subtype annotation. Whole-study results and caveats: With TRBV5-6, TRBV5-1 and TRBV20-1 included, 5 or 6 TRBV segments were more frequent in patients than in controls. The study found significantly lower normalized Chao1 diversity in multiple sclerosis patients than in controls. Same-batch samples co-clustered strongly by F measure.

Included in the TCR beta cDNA libraries were unique molecular identifiers. Input amounts of 1 to 10 million T cells were used. These gave approximately 500,000 cDNA molecules, so each molecule approximated one T cell. TCRdb reanalysed the PCR reads using MiXCR and keeps one entry per CDR3 protein. The data show hundreds of thousands of distinct CDR3 sequences, 25% to 30% seen once. Germline loops: CDR1 MRHNA, CDR2 SNTAGT. With 8 bases removed from V and 0 bases from J, the gap between germline ends came to 10 bases. CDR3 size: 13 residues. This clonotype was counted a few times. Antigen specificity is unknown.

This rearrangement joins TRBV6-4 to TRBJ1-1; D gene ambiguous. This clonotype originated in a girl aged 5-17 years with multiple sclerosis. Sequenced material: blood. The chain's CDR3 is CASSTALNTEAFF. The CDR3 DNA reads as TGTGCCAGCTCCACGGCGTTGAACACTGAAGCTTTCTTT.